This entry lists 32 T cell receptor beta chains sequenced from one sample in a study of cytomegalovirus exposure and HLA in healthy donors. The primer mix had 60 Vbeta and 13 Jbeta primers. Sequencing used immunoSEQ multiplex PCR; TCRdb keeps in-frame clones, though not all of them. The repertoire has a few hundred thousand clones, 80% of them found once; the top ten carry about 0.29%. The sample consisted of PBMCs. The receptor set was obtained from a girl aged 2-10 years in good health and CMV-seronegative.

Notes on this clone: Additional DNA sequences in this sample encode the identical CDR3. The chain combines TRBV6-5 with TRBJ1-1; TRBD1 might be the D (6 bases). In germline, CDR1 is MNHEY, CDR2 SVGAGI. This CDR3 comprises 15 residues. Trimming stripped 2 bases from V and 1 base from J, with 11 bases between. CDR3 residues: CASSYGGGGNTEAFF. CDR3 DNA sequence: TGTGCCAGCAGTTACGGGGGAGGGGGGAACACTGAAGCTTTCTTT.

The rearrangement uses TRBV27 and TRBJ1-1; D unresolved. Looked up from germline, CDR1 is MNHEY and CDR2 is SMNVEV (reference sequence). The germline V and J ends were trimmed by 5 bases and 4 bases, with 14 bases remaining between them. CDR3 length equals 14 residues. The CDR3 DNA reads as TGTGCCAGCAGTCCCACCCCCGGAGGCACTGAAGCTTTCTTT. Amino acid sequence: CASSPTPGGTEAFF.

This rearrangement joins TRBV5-1 to TRBJ2-1; no firm D call. The germline V gene has CDR1 SGHRS and CDR2 YFSETQ. The CDR3 covers 15 residues. Between the trimmed V and J ends, which lost 4 bases and 0 bases, there was a span of 11 bases. CDR3: CASSVAPSSYNEQFF. The CDR3 DNA is TGCGCCAGCAGCGTAGCCCCAAGCTCCTACAATGAGCAGTTCTTC.

This clone occurred a few times. The V and J genes are TRBV7-9 and TRBJ1-2; D gene unclear. Per germline, CDR1 SEHNR and CDR2 FQNEAQ (reference sequence). V lost 7 bases and J lost 4, with 16 bases in between. This CDR3 spans 14 amino acids. In DNA, the CDR3 is TGTGCCAGCACCCCGGAGGGCCTTCCCTATGGCTACACCTTC. Protein: CASTPEGLPYGYTF. Full variable domain (rest looked up from reference TRBV7-9 and TRBJ1-2): DTGVSQNPRHKITKRGQNVTFRCDPISEHNRLYWYRQTLGQGPEFLTYFQNEAQLEKSRLLSDRFSAERPKGSFSTLEIQRTEQGDSAMYLCASTPEGLPYGYTFGSGTRLTVV.

This chain links TRBV5-6 with TRBJ2-5; no clear D. The DNA end lines up better with TRBJ2-7; the J call may be wrong. Germline lookup yields CDR1 SGHDT and CDR2 YYEEEE. The CDR3 runs to 11 residues. CDR3 sequence: CASSLDREQYF. Here the CDR3 DNA reads TGTGCCAGCAGCTTGGATCGCGAGCAGTACTTC.

The chain combines TRBV2 with TRBJ2-5, with 10 bases identical to TRBD2. The CDR3 contains 15 residues. Per germline, CDR1 SNHLY and CDR2 FYNNEI. The V gene end was trimmed by 6 bases and the J gene end by 5 bases; junction bases not matched to a gene: 9. The CDR3 region has the DNA TGTGCCAGCAGCCAGCGGGGGGGCCTATTCGAGACCCAGTACTTC. Protein product: CASSQRGGLFETQYF.

This chain links TRBV7-8 with TRBJ2-7, with TRBD2 as a possible D gene (6 bases). V lost 5 bases and J lost 3, with 17 bases in between. In germline, CDR1 is SGHVS, CDR2 FQNEAQ. This CDR3 is built from 15 residues. The CDR3 nucleotides are TGTGCCAGCAGCCTCGGTTCTGCGGGGCGCTACGAGCAGTACTTC. Translating it yields CASSLGSAGRYEQYF.

The V and J genes are TRBV5-5 and TRBJ1-1; maybe TRBD1 (6 bases). The CDR3 covers 15 residues. Trimming pared 4 bases from V and 5 bases from J, leaving 18 bases between. Germline V lookup: CDR1 SGHKS, CDR2 YYEKEE (reference sequence). DNA of the CDR3: TGTGCCAGCAGCCTAGCAGGGGTTTGGGGTACTGAAGCTTTCTTT. It encodes CASSLAGVWGTEAFF.

V gene TRBV7-8 combines with J gene TRBJ2-7; a weak D match, TRBD1 (6 bases). CDR3 length: 13 amino acids. V lost 6 bases, J lost 3 bases, and 12 bases lay in between. Per the germline V gene, CDR1 is SGHVS and CDR2 is FQNEAQ. The chain's CDR3 is CASSPDRDYEQYF. The CDR3 bases are TGTGCCAGCAGTCCGGACAGAGACTACGAGCAGTACTTC.

The chain has TRBV6-6 and TRBJ2-7, with TRBD2 matching over 9 bases. The CDR3 loop spans 14 amino acids. The trim removed 6 bases at V and 10 bases at J, leaving 13 bases unmatched. Looked up from germline, CDR1 is MNHNY and CDR2 is SVGAGI (reference sequence). CDR3 sequence: CASSPGTSRVEQYF. CDR3 bases: TGTGCCAGCAGCCCGGGGACTAGCAGGGTGGAACAGTACTTC.

The table lists this clone with a few counts. The chain links TRBV4-1 to TRBJ2-5, with 7 bases matching TRBD2. Unmatched junction bases numbered 9, after V lost 6 bases and J lost 2 bases. The CDR3 is made up of 15 amino acids. Per the germline V gene, CDR1 is MGHRA and CDR2 is YSYEKL. CDR3 DNA sequence: TGCGCCAGCAGACCTGTCTCTAGCGGTCAAGAGACCCAGTACTTC. Its protein product is CASRPVSSGQETQYF.

The chain recombines TRBV5-1 with TRBJ2-3, with 13 positions matching TRBD2. CDR1 SGHRS and CDR2 YFSETQ come from the germline V gene. The CDR3 has 18 residues. The trim removed 4 bases at V and 2 bases at J, leaving 10 bases unmatched. The CDR3 coding sequence is TGCGCCAGCAGCATCCCGACTAGCGGGGGGCCGCCCACAGATACGCAGTATTTT. Its translation is CASSIPTSGGPPTDTQYF.

This chain uses TRBV5-1 with TRBJ2-5, with 8 bases identical to TRBD1. This CDR3 is built from 13 residues. Trimming at V came to 2 bases and at J to 5 bases, leaving 2 bases not matched to a gene. From germline, CDR1 is SGHRS and CDR2 YFSETQ. The CDR3 nucleotides are TGCGCCAGCAGCTTTGACAGGGGCGAGACCCAGTACTTC. Translating it yields CASSFDRGETQYF.

The chain couples TRBV7-8 to TRBJ2-7; the match to TRBD1 covers 10 bases. Unmatched junction bases numbered 6, after V lost 4 bases and J lost 6 bases. The CDR3 length is 14 residues. Germline V gene data show CDR1 as SGHVS and CDR2 as FQNEAQ. This chain's CDR3 is CASSSTGGIVEQYF. The CDR3 bases are TGTGCCAGCAGCTCGACAGGGGGCATTGTCGAGCAGTACTTC.

V is TRBV6-7 and J is TRBJ2-2; the match to TRBD2 covers 7 bases. TRBV6-7 is classed as an ORF, of uncertain function. This CDR3 contains 14 residues. The V gene end was trimmed by 7 bases and the J gene end by 1 base; junction bases not matched to a gene: 3. The CDR3 nucleotides are TGTGCCAGCAAGGGCGGGGGGAACACCGGGGAGCTGTTTTTT. Translated, it gives CASKGGGNTGELFF.

In this sample, this clone turned up once. In nucleotides, the CDR3 is TGTGCCAGCAGCTTAAAGGCGGGAGGGCCGGGGGAGCAGTACTTC. Protein sequence: CASSLKAGGPGEQYF. The chain carries TRBV7-3 and TRBJ2-5, with 9 bases matching TRBD2. V was pared by 1 base and J by 11 bases, with 11 bases of the junction left unmatched. The CDR3 consists of 15 residues. Germline V gene sequence: CDR1 SGHTA, CDR2 FQGTGA.

The rearrangement links TRBV15 to TRBJ1-1, with 7 bases matching TRBD1. Per germline, CDR1 LNHNV and CDR2 YYDKDF (reference sequence). Losses at the gene ends were 1 base for V and 2 bases for J; bases not matched to a gene: 10. The length of the CDR3 is 17 residues. CDR3 sequence: CATSRAPLTGRNTEAFF. In DNA, the CDR3 is TGTGCCACCAGCAGAGCCCCACTGACAGGGCGAAACACTGAAGCTTTCTTT.

The rearrangement links TRBV6-1 to TRBJ1-5; 8 bases align to TRBD1. The V gene's germline CDR1 is MNHNS and CDR2 SASEGT. The length of the CDR3 is 13 residues. V gave up 9 bases and J gave up 3 bases; unmatched junction bases: 4. The CDR3 coding sequence is TGTGCCAGTAGGACAGGGTACAATCAGCCCCAGCATTTT. It specifies CASRTGYNQPQHF.

This clone was seen a few times. The chain has TRBV25-1 and TRBJ2-2, with 7 nucleotides matching TRBD2. The V gene end was trimmed by 4 bases and the J gene end by 0 bases; junction bases not matched to a gene: 2. CDR3 length: 15 residues. CDR1 and CDR2 from the germline V gene are MGHDK and SYGVNS. CDR3 bases: TGTGCCAGCAGTGGGACTAGGTCGAACACCGGGGAGCTGTTTTTT. Translated, it gives CASSGTRSNTGELFF.

J is TRBJ2-2 and V is TRBV4-2; 9 bases align to TRBD1. V dropped 4 bases and J dropped 0; count of bases not matched to a gene: 0. Looked up from germline, CDR1 is LGHNA and CDR2 is YNFKEQ. This CDR3 region has 15 residues. CDR3 nucleotide sequence: TGTGCCAGCAGCCGGACAGGGGCGAACACCGGGGAGCTGTTTTTT. This encodes CASSRTGANTGELFF.

V usage is TRBV7-9 and J usage is TRBJ2-1; weak D call: TRBD2 (5 bases). Germline V gene sequence: CDR1 SEHNR, CDR2 FQNEAQ (reference sequence). V was clipped by 2 bases and J by 6 bases, with 11 bases between them. CDR3 length equals 14 residues. The CDR3 nucleotides are TGTGCCAGCAGCTTAACTAGTTTGGGCAATGAGCAGTTCTTC. This sequence encodes CASSLTSLGNEQFF.

The rearrangement links TRBV28 to TRBJ1-2, with D maybe TRBD1 (5 bases). Germline V CDR1 and CDR2: MDHEN, SYDVKM. This CDR3 is built from 13 residues. Trimming left V 4 bases short and J 4 bases short, with 10 bases between. CDR3 region: CASSSGLLYGYTF. Written as DNA, the CDR3 is TGTGCCAGCAGTTCGGGACTTCTCTATGGCTACACCTTC.

This sequence joins TRBV2 and TRBJ1-1; the D is unclear. This CDR3 contains 14 residues. The germline V gene has CDR1 SNHLY and CDR2 FYNNEI. V lost 6 bases and J lost 0, with 11 bases in between. The CDR3, as DNA: TGTGCCAGCAGCCCCATGAGCATGAACACTGAAGCTTTCTTT. Amino acid sequence: CASSPMSMNTEAFF. The full variable domain, rest sourced from reference TRBV2 and TRBJ1-1, is EPEVTQTPSHQVTQMGQEVILRCVPISNHLYFYWYRQILGQKVEFLVSFYNNEISEKSEIFDDQFSVERPDGSNFTLKIRSTKLEDSAMYFCASSPMSMNTEAFFGQGTRLTVV.

The chain joins TRBV27 to TRBJ2-3; 12 bases line up with TRBD2. Trimming removed 4 bases from V and 1 base from J; junction bases left unmatched: 18. This CDR3 region has 21 residues. The V gene's germline CDR1 is MNHEY and CDR2 SMNVEV (reference sequence). The CDR3 sequence is CASSSPPALPSGRDRTDTQYF. CDR3 DNA: TGTGCCAGCAGTTCCCCCCCCGCCCTACCTAGCGGGAGGGACCGCACAGATACGCAGTATTTT.

On this clone itself: This sample also contains other DNA sequences that code for the same CDR3. The chain has TRBV5-1 and TRBJ1-4; 8 nucleotides agree with TRBD1. Trimming at V came to 0 bases and at J to 7 bases, leaving 2 bases not matched to a gene. Germline CDR1 reads SGHRS; CDR2 reads YFSETQ. The CDR3 contains 14 residues. The CDR3 here is CASSLGTGGEKLFF. The CDR3 region has the DNA TGCGCCAGCAGCTTGGGAACAGGGGGTGAAAAACTGTTTTTT.

The chain carries TRBV27 and TRBJ2-1, with 8 positions matching TRBD2. Per the germline V gene, CDR1 is MNHEY and CDR2 is SMNVEV (reference sequence). J was trimmed by 7 bases and V by 2 bases; bases with no gene match: 7. The CDR3 is 15 residues long. CDR3 sequence reads: CASSLIAGGLNEQFF. The CDR3 region has the DNA TGTGCCAGCAGTTTAATCGCGGGAGGCCTTAATGAGCAGTTCTTC.

The J gene is TRBJ2-2, the V gene TRBV2; TRBD2 matches at 9 bases. CDR1 and CDR2 from the germline V gene are SNHLY and FYNNEI. Unmatched junction bases numbered 6, after V lost 6 bases and J lost 4 bases. CDR3 size: 15 residues. The CDR3 DNA sequence: TGTGCCAGCAGACTTCTAGCGGGGAGCACCGGGGAGCTGTTTTTT. It encodes CASRLLAGSTGELFF.

CDR3 nucleotides: TGTGCCAGCAGTCCTGGGACTAGCGGGCACCCCTCCTACGAGCAGTACTTC. This codes for CASSPGTSGHPSYEQYF. The chain has TRBV28 and TRBJ2-7; 12 positions agree with TRBD2. The V gene end was trimmed by 5 bases and the J gene end by 0 bases; junction bases not matched to a gene: 8. The CDR3 covers 17 residues. CDR1 is MDHEN, CDR2 SYDVKM, per germline.

This clone has just one count. The V call is TRBV18, the J call TRBJ2-7, with 11 bases lining up with TRBD2. The ends lost 1 base at V and 4 bases at J; junction bases unmatched: 3. Germline loops: CDR1 KGHSH, CDR2 LQKENI. There are 15 residues in the CDR3. This CDR3 reads CASSPRPSGGYEQYF. Here the CDR3 DNA reads TGTGCCAGCTCACCACGCCCTAGCGGGGGGTACGAGCAGTACTTC.

The chain is built from TRBV11-2 and TRBJ2-5; 8 bases line up with TRBD2. Looked up from germline, CDR1 is SGHAT and CDR2 is FQNNGV. This CDR3 contains 18 residues. With V trimmed by 5 bases and J by 4 bases, 18 bases remained unmatched. The CDR3 DNA reads as TGTGCCAGCAGCCACTCCACTGGGGTAGCGGGGTTCCGAGAGACCCAGTACTTC. Translated, it gives CASSHSTGVAGFRETQYF.

This chain links TRBV27 with TRBJ2-7; weak D call: TRBD2 (5 bases). The CDR3 length is 16 residues. Between the trimmed V and J ends, which lost 2 bases and 2 bases, there was a span of 16 bases. The V gene's germline CDR1 is MNHEY and CDR2 SMNVEV (reference sequence). The CDR3 bases are TGTGCCAGCAGTTTAATTTGGCGGGCCACACCCTACGAGCAGTACTTC. Translating gives CASSLIWRATPYEQYF.

V is TRBV6-5 and J is TRBJ2-7; TRBD2 aligns across 7 bases. The J call may be faulty, since TRBJ2-1 better matches the DNA end. Germline lookup yields CDR1 MNHEY and CDR2 SVGAGI. The CDR3 contains 15 residues. The CDR3: CASSYGAGAYNEQFF. The DNA for the CDR3 is TGTGCCAGCAGTTACGGGGCGGGAGCCTACAATGAGCAGTTCTTC.